This TCR beta chain was documented in a study of blood T cell repertoires in COVID-19. About the study: Acute and convalescent COVID-19 samples came from the United States, Italy and Spain. PBMCs, B-cell-depleted T cells, or T cells were the source of the cDNA or gDNA that made up the material.

Trimming removed 1 base at V and 3 bases at J, with 5 bases between. The CDR3 runs 12 residues. Germline CDR1 SGHDT, CDR2 YYEEEE. Original analysis: Amplification of reference gene primers was used by the study to estimate nucleated cell counts. Profiling relied on immunoSEQ multiplex PCR, and the TCRdb table lists in-frame clones only, not all of them. The DNA gave D and trimming, while V, J and clone size come from that table. The sample shows about 670,000 clones, about 87% of them seen only once. The chain is built from TRBV5-6 and TRBJ2-7, with D uncertain. The material sequenced was peripheral blood. The clonotype was recovered from a woman in her late teens or twenties with acute or convalescent COVID-19. CDR3: CASSLFHYEQYF. CDR3 nucleotides: TGTGCCAGCAGCTTGTTTCACTACGAGCAGTACTTC. Supplemented by reference TRBV5-6 and TRBJ2-7, the full variable domain reads DAGVTQSPTHLIKTRGQQVTLRCSPKSGHDTVSWYQQALGQGPQFIFQYYEEEERQRGNFPDRFSGHQFPNYSSELNVNALLLGDSALYLCASSLFHYEQYFGPGTRLTVT.